Each of the 5 T cell receptor beta chains below was sequenced from the same sample in a study of beta chain features in type 1 diabetes. As every portion of the isolated RNA was reverse transcribed, the sequencing read expressed TCRB transcripts. Using immunoSEQ multiplex PCR, the repertoire was profiled, and TCRdb retains in-frame clones only, with some absent. The profile shows around 400,000 clones, roughly 15% of them singletons. The sample consisted of naive CD4+ T cells from blood. The source is a young woman in good health.

In this sample, this clone turned up a few times. The J gene is TRBJ2-1, the V gene TRBV13; D is perhaps TRBD2 (5 bases). This CDR3 region has 14 residues. The V end was cut by 1 base, the J end by 10 bases, with 14 bases between. Germline lookup yields CDR1 PRHDT and CDR2 FYEKMQ (reference sequence). CDR3 nucleotides: TGTGCCAGCAGCTTAGCGGGGATTTCGGGGGAGCAGTTCTTC. Protein sequence: CASSLAGISGEQFF. Full variable domain (remainder filled in from reference TRBV13 and TRBJ2-1): AAGVIQSPRHLIKEKRETATLKCYPIPRHDTVYWYQQGPGQDPQFLISFYEKMQSDKGSIPDRFSAQQFSDYHSELNMSSLELGDSALYFCASSLAGISGEQFFGPGTRLTVL.

The rearrangement links TRBV5-1 to TRBJ1-1; the D is unclear. Trimming pared 0 bases from V and 0 bases from J, leaving 9 bases between. The germline CDR1 and CDR2 sequences are SGHRS and YFSETQ. The CDR3 sequence is 15 residues long. CDR3 DNA: TGCGCCAGCAGCTTGGGGTGGAGAGTGAACACTGAAGCTTTCTTT. This gives the protein CASSLGWRVNTEAFF.

This chain uses TRBV19 with TRBJ1-1; D might be TRBD1 (5 bases). The CDR3 extends over 14 amino acids. Trimming removed 7 bases at V and 0 bases at J, with 12 bases between. CDR1 is LNHDA, CDR2 SQIVND, per germline (reference sequence). CDR3 residues: CASKSQGMNTEAFF. The CDR3 bases are TGTGCCAGTAAAAGTCAGGGTATGAACACTGAAGCTTTCTTT.

The chain couples TRBV7-8 to TRBJ2-5; 11 bases line up with TRBD2. This CDR3 region has 15 residues. CDR1 is SGHVS, CDR2 FQNEAQ, per germline. With V trimmed by 4 bases and J by 9 bases, 10 bases remained unmatched. For the CDR3, the DNA is TGTGCCAGCAGCTCGGGACTAGCGGATCTAGTGGCCCAGTACTTC. Protein product: CASSSGLADLVAQYF.

This clone has a handful of counts. This chain uses TRBV30 with TRBJ2-7; the match to TRBD1 covers 9 bases. Per the germline V gene, CDR1 is GTSNPN and CDR2 is SVGIG (reference sequence). The length of the CDR3 is 14 residues. V was clipped by 2 bases and J by 3 bases; unmatched bases: 5. The CDR3 bases are TGTGCCTGGAGTTTGGGACAGGGAAACTACGAGCAGTACTTC. Its protein product is CAWSLGQGNYEQYF.